A single count supports the clone carrying this TCR beta chain. Its antigen is as yet unknown. The junction departs from the called germline gene at one end, perhaps through a read error. This sample was taken from a study of T cell responses to AZD1222 COVID-19 vaccine. Study results and caveats: Once two AZD1222 doses were given, Spike-specific TCR breadth and depth went up. Clonal diversity may have been underestimated, and the donors were mostly white British, with more females than males. Across spike, vaccine-associated CD4 TCRs were found, dominant at 160-218 and 743-854. Repertoire sampling happened only post peak T cell response.

Here immunoSEQ multiplex PCR was the method, and the copy in TCRdb shows in-frame clones only, minus some. The sample records fewer than 90,000 clones, about nine tenths being singletons. The CDR3 has 14 residues. Germline V gene lookup returns CDR1 SQVTM and CDR2 ANQGSEA. The chain uses TRBV29-1 and TRBJ2-2; D is undetermined. The TCR comes from an adult who received the AZD1222 COVID-19 vaccine. Source: peripheral blood, taken 28 days after the second AZD1222 dose. CDR3 DNA sequence: TGCAGCGTGGAAGGGCTTGGGAACACCGGGGAGCTGTTTTTT. Translated, it gives CSVEGLGNTGELFF.